Listed below are T cell receptor beta chains from one sample, sequenced in a study of beta chain features in type 1 diabetes. Some clones are missing from TCRdb's copy, which holds only in-frame ones; the method was immunoSEQ multiplex PCR. The sample lists about 240,000 clones, 25% to 30% occurring once. Sequencing was done on a sample of central memory CD4+ T cells from blood. These receptors came from a man younger than 45 in good health. Both conserved end residues are part of each CDR3.

>TRBJ2-7|TRBV7-2
CASSLFVAGVMGEQYF
>TRBJ1-4|TRBV5-1
CASNPTGLNEKLFF
>TRBJ1-5|TRBV30
CAWSAMTGGDQPQHF
>TRBJ1-2|TRBV7-9
CASSSSGVNYGYTF
>TRBJ2-3|TRBV29-1
CSVLGPRGDTQYF
>TRBJ2-2|TRBV27
CASSSSGFGTGELFF
>TRBJ2-3|TRBV7-2
CASSRTSGATDTQYF
>TRBJ2-3|TRBV10-3
CAISRTSGSTDTQYF
>TRBJ2-1|TRBV28
CASSLSSGPGPDGFF
>TRBJ2-1|TRBV7-9
CASSLDREADEQFF
>TRBJ2-3|TRBV7-8
CASSLGGRTDTQYF
>TRBJ2-3|TRBV7-2
CASTPGTDTQYF
>TRBJ1-6|TRBV30
CACLQGSNSPLHF
>TRBJ1-1|TRBV30
CACPRDRTPEAFF
>TRBJ2-7|TRBV5-1
CASSRYGDSYEQYF
>TRBJ2-7|TRBV6-5
CASSYSGTGSSYEQYF
>TRBJ2-7|TRBV27
CASSEIRDTSYEQYF
>TRBJ2-3|TRBV4-3
CASSQRGGDTQYF
>TRBJ1-5|TRBV19
CASSPSGGSSIGHF
>TRBJ2-7|TRBV2
CASSVIQGNEQYF
>TRBJ1-5|TRBV6-6
CASSYSPEGSNQPQHF
>TRBJ1-3|TRBV18
CASSPRGEDTIYF
>TRBJ2-1|TRBV2
CASSERLAVGEQFF
>TRBJ1-3|TRBV6-5
CASSYSVEDSGNTIYF
>TRBJ2-1|TRBV30
CAWNPITDRGSGQFF
>TRBJ2-3|TRBV5-1
CASSLAVTDTQYF
>TRBJ2-1|TRBV27
CASRRSGGNNEQFF
>TRBJ1-3|TRBV2
CASSVGPNGGNTIYF
>TRBJ2-7|TRBV6-5
CASIKAGSYEQYF
>TRBJ2-2|TRBV25-1
CASSEADRVTGELFF
>TRBJ2-7|TRBV7-2
CASSLGQGLGGEQYF
>TRBJ1-1|TRBV5-4
CASSLALDREAFF
>TRBJ2-7|TRBV6-1
CASREEGPSYEQYF
>TRBJ2-1|TRBV11-3
CASSAGTSGYNEQFF
>TRBJ2-7|TRBV29-1
CSVEAGLGYEQYF
>TRBJ1-2|TRBV7-2
CASSLSGYGYTF
>TRBJ1-5|TRBV19
CASTHQQGNQPQHF
>TRBJ1-3|TRBV30
CACTDRVGRNTIYF
>TRBJ1-5|TRBV9
CASSVAGGTQHF
>TRBJ2-3|TRBV5-6
CASSLSRRGPSTDTQYF
>TRBJ2-1|TRBV7-8
CASSPRGGPGGHNEQFF
>TRBJ2-1|TRBV12-5
CASGLQGGQEQFF
>TRBJ2-7|TRBV7-2
CASSPGPLSSYEQYF
>TRBJ2-1|TRBV2
CASSLTYDNEQFF
>TRBJ1-5|TRBV6-1
CASTLQSRGNQPQHF
>TRBJ2-5|TRBV7-9
CASSSSAGGGETQYF
>TRBJ2-7|TRBV14
CASSQDHRDWEYEQYF
>TRBJ2-2|TRBV30
CAWSKGRTGELFF
>TRBJ2-7|TRBV6-6
CASTSGSSYEQYF